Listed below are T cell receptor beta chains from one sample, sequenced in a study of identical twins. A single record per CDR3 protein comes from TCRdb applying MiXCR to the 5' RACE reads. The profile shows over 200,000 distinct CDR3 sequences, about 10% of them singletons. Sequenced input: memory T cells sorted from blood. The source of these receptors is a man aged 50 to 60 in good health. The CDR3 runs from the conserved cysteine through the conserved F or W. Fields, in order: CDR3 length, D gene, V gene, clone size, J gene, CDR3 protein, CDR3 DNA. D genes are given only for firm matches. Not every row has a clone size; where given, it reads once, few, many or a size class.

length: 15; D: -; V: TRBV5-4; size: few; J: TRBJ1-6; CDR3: CASSLQGHGNSPLHF; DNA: TGTGCCAGCAGCTTACAGGGACACGGAAATTCACCCCTCCACTTT
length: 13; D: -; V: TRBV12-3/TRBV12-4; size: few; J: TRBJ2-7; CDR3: CASRGDVAYEQYF; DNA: TGTGCCAGCAGGGGGGACGTCGCCTACGAGCAGTACTTC
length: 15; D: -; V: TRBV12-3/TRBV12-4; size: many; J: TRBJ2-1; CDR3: CASSLGVFSRNEQFF; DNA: TGTGCCAGCAGTCTCGGAGTGTTTAGTCGGAATGAGCAGTTCTTC
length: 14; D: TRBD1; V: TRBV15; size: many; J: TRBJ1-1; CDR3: CATSRGTGGTEAFF; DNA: TGTGCCACCAGCAGAGGCACAGGGGGGACTGAAGCTTTCTTT
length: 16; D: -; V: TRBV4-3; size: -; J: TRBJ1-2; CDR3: CASSQDRGVWNYGYTF; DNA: TGCGCCAGCAGCCAAGATCGGGGGGTGTGGAACTATGGCTACACCTTC
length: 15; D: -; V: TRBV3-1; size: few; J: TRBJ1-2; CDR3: CASSQGTSKPYGYTF; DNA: TGTGCCAGCAGCCAAGGGACGTCCAAGCCCTATGGCTACACCTTC
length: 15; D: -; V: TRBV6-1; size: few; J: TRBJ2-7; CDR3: CASSPPGRGSYEQYF; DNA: TGTGCCAGCAGTCCTCCAGGGAGGGGGTCCTACGAGCAGTACTTC
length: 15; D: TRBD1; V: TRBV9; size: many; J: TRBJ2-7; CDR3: CASSVSTGGSYEQYF; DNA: TGTGCCAGCAGCGTGTCCACAGGGGGCTCCTACGAGCAGTACTTC
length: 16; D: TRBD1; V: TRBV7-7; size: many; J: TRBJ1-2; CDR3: CASSLDRGEDNYGYTF; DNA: TGTGCCAGCAGCTTGGACAGGGGCGAGGATAACTATGGCTACACCTTC
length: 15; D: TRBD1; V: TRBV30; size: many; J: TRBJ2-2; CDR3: CAWSVTGGSTGELFF; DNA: TGTGCCTGGAGTGTGACAGGGGGCTCAACCGGGGAGCTGTTTTTT
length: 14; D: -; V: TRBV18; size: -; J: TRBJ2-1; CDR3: CASTRVSPYNEQFF; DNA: TGTGCCAGCACAAGGGTGTCTCCCTACAATGAGCAGTTCTTC
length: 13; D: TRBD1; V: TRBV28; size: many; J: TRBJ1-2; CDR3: CASSLLGGNGYTF; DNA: TGTGCCAGCAGTTTATTAGGGGGCAATGGCTACACCTTC
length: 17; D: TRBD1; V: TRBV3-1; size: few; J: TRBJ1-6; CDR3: CASSQGPGQTYNSPLHF; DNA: TGTGCCAGCAGCCAAGGACCGGGACAGACCTATAATTCACCCCTCCACTTT
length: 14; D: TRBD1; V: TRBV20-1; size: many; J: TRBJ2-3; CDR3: CSAQPGQGADTQYF; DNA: TGCAGTGCACAACCGGGACAGGGGGCGGATACGCAGTATTTT
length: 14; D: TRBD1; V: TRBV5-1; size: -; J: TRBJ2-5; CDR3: CASSGGTGLETQYF; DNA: TGCGCCAGCAGCGGGGGGACAGGGTTGGAGACCCAGTACTTC
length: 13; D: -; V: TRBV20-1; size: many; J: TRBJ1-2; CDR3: CSARRLRDYGYTF; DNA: TGCAGTGCCAGGCGACTAAGGGACTATGGCTACACCTTC